The 27 T cell receptor beta chains presented below share a single source sample, sequenced in a study of blood T cells in healthy people across ages. A sample-barcoded 5' primer and a J-beta primer mix were used in a second PCR of about 7 to 12 cycles. TCRdb reanalysed the 5' RACE reads using MiXCR and keeps one entry per CDR3 protein. The data show fewer than 800,000 distinct CDR3 sequences, around 49% seen once. Sequencing was carried out using blood. The receptors here all came from a woman aged 55-69 years in good health.

The chain combines TRBV7-9 with TRBJ2-7, with 11 bases matching TRBD2. Germline assignment: CDR1 SEHNR and CDR2 FQNEAQ (reference sequence). V dropped 4 bases and J dropped 7; count of bases not matched to a gene: 6. The CDR3 is 14 amino acids. CDR3 DNA sequence: TGTGCCAGCAGCTCTCCGACTAGCGGGAATGAGCAGTACTTC. It yields the protein CASSSPTSGNEQYF.

In regard to this clonotype: One end of the junction varies from germline; a read error may be responsible. This CDR3 is CAVSDTGQGIYEQYF. The CDR3 DNA is TGTGCCGTCAGTGACACGGGACAGGGCATCTACGAGCAGTACTTC. The rearrangement joins TRBV10-3 to TRBJ2-4, with TRBD1 identical over 9 bases. The J call is in doubt because the DNA end fits TRBJ2-7 better. This CDR3 has 15 amino acids. Germline V gene sequence: CDR1 ENHRY, CDR2 SYGVKD.

The chain links TRBV4-3 to TRBJ2-4, with 9 nucleotides matching TRBD2. In germline, CDR1 is LGHNA, CDR2 YSLEER. V dropped 0 bases and J dropped 6; count of bases not matched to a gene: 6. This CDR3 has 16 amino acids. The CDR3 reads CASSQDFSGSRNIQYF. In DNA, the CDR3 is TGCGCCAGCAGCCAAGATTTTAGCGGGAGTAGAAACATTCAGTACTTC.

The CDR3 DNA reads as TGTGCCAGCAGCCCCCAAAGACTAGCGCGCGAGCAGTACTTC. Protein sequence: CASSPQRLAREQYF. The chain has TRBV7-2 and TRBJ2-5; TRBD2 matches 8 bases. TRBJ2-7 matches the DNA end more closely, so the J call is doubtful. The CDR3 length is 14 residues. The germline V gene has CDR1 SGHTA and CDR2 FQGNSA.

This chain joins TRBV7-2 and TRBJ2-4; the D is unclear. Trimming shortened V by 2 bases and J by 13 bases, and 18 bases separated the two germline ends. The germline V gene has CDR1 SGHTA and CDR2 FQGNSA. The CDR3 runs 14 residues. DNA for the CDR3: TGTGCCAGCAGCTTATCTGGGGTGAACTACAAGCAGTACTTC. The encoded protein is CASSLSGVNYKQYF.

The V call is TRBV7-9, the J call TRBJ1-1; the match to TRBD1 covers 8 bases. This CDR3 is built from 16 residues. Germline CDR1 reads SEHNR; CDR2 reads FQNEAQ (reference sequence). V lost 3 bases, J lost 1 base, and 7 bases stayed unmatched. The CDR3 loop is CASSFFQGAGNTEAFF. The CDR3 DNA is TGTGCCAGCAGCTTTTTCCAGGGGGCGGGGAACACTGAAGCTTTCTTT.

This clonotype is categorized as medium-sized (0.01 to 0.1%). The V and J genes are TRBV12-3 or TRBV12-4 and TRBJ2-5; TRBD2 matches at 11 bases. Unmatched junction bases numbered 1, after V lost 3 bases and J lost 1 base. The CDR3 is 15 residues long. The CDR3 here is CASSLGLAVQETQYF. The CDR3 DNA is TGTGCCAGCAGTTTGGGACTAGCGGTCCAAGAGACCCAGTACTTC.

V and J are TRBV7-6 and TRBJ2-1; 9 nucleotides agree with TRBD1. Germline CDR1 is SGHVS and CDR2 is FNYEAQ. CDR3 length equals 17 residues. V was pared by 0 bases and J by 8 bases, with 11 bases of the junction left unmatched. The DNA of the CDR3 is TGTGCCAGCAGCTTAGCACCCACCGGGACAGGGAGCCATGAGCAGTTCTTC. Translation gives CASSLAPTGTGSHEQFF.

V gene TRBV25-1 combines with J gene TRBJ2-2, with D perhaps given as TRBD1 or TRBD2 (5 bases each). CDR1 MGHDK and CDR2 SYGVNS come from the germline V gene. The CDR3 has 16 residues. V lost 4 bases and J lost 4, with 16 bases in between. The CDR3 sequence: CASSGFPGPLTGELFF. The CDR3 nucleotides read TGTGCCAGCAGTGGTTTCCCGGGACCACTCACCGGGGAGCTGTTTTTT.

This clonotype was found a few times. This chain uses TRBV7-2 with TRBJ2-7; maybe TRBD2 (6 bases). V was cut by 5 bases and J by 2 bases, with 10 bases left in between. Germline V CDR1 and CDR2: SGHTA, FQGNSA. The CDR3 sequence is 13 residues long. CDR3 residues: CASSGGKAYEQYF. The CDR3, as DNA: TGTGCCAGCAGCGGCGGGAAGGCCTACGAGCAGTACTTC.

A few counts support this clonotype. V usage is TRBV6-2 or TRBV6-3 and J usage is TRBJ2-7; D uncertain. This CDR3 has 14 residues. Germline CDR1 reads MNHEY; CDR2 reads SVGEGT. Deletions cut 5 bases from V and 2 bases from J, with 13 bases between. CDR3 protein: CASSPYVSPYEQYF. DNA for the CDR3: TGTGCCAGCAGTCCCTATGTGTCGCCCTACGAGCAGTACTTC.

The V call is TRBV30, the J call TRBJ2-1; D is perhaps TRBD1 (5 bases). CDR3 size: 15 residues. Germline CDR1 reads GTSNPN; CDR2 reads SVGIG (reference sequence). V was pared by 0 bases and J by 6 bases, with 15 bases between. CDR3 amino acids: CAWSVLGQGGNEQFF. The CDR3 nucleotides are TGTGCCTGGAGTGTACTCGGCCAGGGTGGCAATGAGCAGTTCTTC.

The rearrangement uses TRBV11-2 and TRBJ1-6; D perhaps matches TRBD1 (6 bases). The CDR3 sequence is 15 residues long. Trimming stripped 6 bases from V and 7 bases from J, with 16 bases between. Per the germline V gene, CDR1 is SGHAT and CDR2 is FQNNGV. The CDR3 is CASRAAGTPNSPLHF. Here the CDR3 DNA reads TGTGCCAGCAGGGCAGCCGGGACACCCAATTCACCCCTCCACTTT.

This sequence joins TRBV27 and TRBJ2-5; D is unresolved. Germline loops: CDR1 MNHEY, CDR2 SMNVEV (reference sequence). Trimming took 5 bases from V and 2 from J, leaving 15 bases between them. The CDR3 is made up of 15 amino acids. The CDR3 loop is CASSPYNTYQETQYF. The CDR3 DNA is TGTGCCAGCAGTCCCTATAACACGTATCAAGAGACCCAGTACTTC.

This clonotype was counted a few times. V is TRBV7-2 and J is TRBJ2-3; D call uncertain. V was pared by 2 bases and J by 4 bases, with 7 bases between. The CDR3 covers 13 residues. Germline V gene data show CDR1 as SGHTA and CDR2 as FQGNSA. In nucleotides, the CDR3 is TGTGCCAGCAGCTTACCTGTGCCAGATACGCAGTATTTT. Translation gives CASSLPVPDTQYF.

The gene calls are TRBV7-6 and TRBJ2-5; weak D call: TRBD2 (6 bases). Between the trimmed V and J ends, which lost 1 base and 1 base, there was a span of 19 bases. Germline V gene data show CDR1 as SGHVS and CDR2 as FNYEAQ. The CDR3 extends over 18 amino acids. The CDR3 DNA sequence: TGTGCCAGCAGCTTAGAGGGGAGGTGGGGGACCCTCCAAGAGACCCAGTACTTC. Protein sequence: CASSLEGRWGTLQETQYF.

This chain connects TRBV18 to TRBJ1-2; D is perhaps TRBD1 (6 bases). The CDR3 has 13 residues. Germline V gene sequence: CDR1 KGHSH, CDR2 LQKENI. V was clipped by 3 bases and J by 3 bases, with 8 bases between them. In DNA, the CDR3 is TGTGCCAGCTCACCCCGACAGGACTATGGCTACACCTTC. The encoded protein is CASSPRQDYGYTF.

This chain connects TRBV5-1 to TRBJ2-3; D is undetermined. The CDR3 has 13 amino acids. Germline loops: CDR1 SGHRS, CDR2 YFSETQ. V lost 1 base and J 6 bases, leaving 9 bases between the germline ends. CDR3 coding DNA: TGCGCCAGCAGCTTGACGGAAAGGGATACGCAGTATTTT. Translating gives CASSLTERDTQYF.

This clonotype was counted a few times. V and J are TRBV4-1 and TRBJ2-5; D is perhaps TRBD1 or TRBD2 (5 bases each). In germline, CDR1 is MGHRA, CDR2 YSYEKL. The V and J ends lost 7 bases and 4 bases respectively, with 16 bases between them. This CDR3 comprises 14 residues. CDR3 in DNA: TGCGCCAGCACCCCGGTTCGGGGACGAGAGACCCAGTACTTC. Translation gives CASTPVRGRETQYF.

There are a few counts of this clonotype. The chain carries TRBV20-1 and TRBJ2-1, with 12 bases fitting TRBD2. CDR3 length: 17 residues. Trimming cost V 4 bases and J 6 bases; bases outside gene matches: 13. Germline CDR1 reads DFQATT; CDR2 reads SNEGSKA (reference sequence). The CDR3 region is CSATEPSSGRAGNEQFF. In DNA form, the CDR3 reads TGCAGTGCTACTGAACCTTCTAGCGGGAGGGCCGGCAATGAGCAGTTCTTC.

The J gene is TRBJ2-3, the V gene TRBV18; unclear D gene. Trimming removed 4 bases at V and 1 base at J, with 12 bases between. The CDR3 spans 15 residues. Germline V CDR1 and CDR2: KGHSH, LQKENI. The CDR3 is CASSQGRYGTDTQYF. The CDR3 DNA sequence: TGTGCCAGCTCACAAGGACGGTACGGCACAGATACGCAGTATTTT. Full variable domain (rest looked up from reference TRBV18 and TRBJ2-3): NAGVMQNPRHLVRRRGQEARLRCSPMKGHSHVYWYRQLPEEGLKFMVYLQKENIIDESGMPKERFSAEFPKEGPSILRIQQVVRGDSAAYFCASSQGRYGTDTQYFGPGTRLTVL.

This chain uses TRBV15 with TRBJ2-3; D remains ambiguous. V lost 1 base, J lost 8 bases, and 19 bases lay in between. The CDR3 sequence is 16 residues long. The germline gives CDR1 LNHNV, CDR2 YYDKDF (reference sequence). Written as DNA, the CDR3 is TGTGCCACCAGCAGAGGGTCGGGCGACGAGGCAGCTACGCAGTATTTT. This codes for CATSRGSGDEAATQYF. Full variable domain (remainder filled in from reference TRBV15 and TRBJ2-3): DAMVIQNPRYQVTQFGKPVTLSCSQTLNHNVMYWYQQKSSQAPKLLFHYYDKDFNNEADTPDNFQSRRPNTSFCFLDIRSPGLGDTAMYLCATSRGSGDEAATQYFGPGTRLTVL.

This clonotype appeared a few times. The V call is TRBV6-5, the J call TRBJ2-1; the match to TRBD2 covers 12 bases. V was clipped by 5 bases and J by 12 bases; unmatched bases: 14. The CDR3 totals 16 residues. In germline, CDR1 is MNHEY, CDR2 SVGAGI. In nucleotides, the CDR3 is TGTGCCAGCAGTCCTGCTTCTAGCGGGAGGGGGGGTTTGCAGTTCTTC. Translation gives CASSPASSGRGGLQFF.

CDR3 coding DNA: TGCAGTGCTATCCCCCGCGGGAGGGGTTCCTACGAGCAGTACTTC. Protein: CSAIPRGRGSYEQYF. V usage is TRBV20-1 and J usage is TRBJ2-7, with 9 bases fitting TRBD2. V lost 4 bases and J lost 1; bases outside the gene matches: 8. Germline CDR1 DFQATT, CDR2 SNEGSKA (reference sequence). This CDR3 comprises 15 residues.

In this sample, this clonotype turned up a few times. J is TRBJ2-7 and V is TRBV28; 7 bases are a match to TRBD1. There are 14 residues in the CDR3. The V and J ends lost 8 bases and 3 bases, in that order; junction bases with no gene match: 10. Germline assignment: CDR1 MDHEN and CDR2 SYDVKM. This CDR3 reads CASGSTGTNYEQYF. Written as DNA, the CDR3 is TGTGCCAGCGGATCGACAGGGACGAACTACGAGCAGTACTTC. Full variable domain (rest looked up from reference TRBV28 and TRBJ2-7): DVKVTQSSRYLVKRTGEKVFLECVQDMDHENMFWYRQDPGLGLRLIYFSYDVKMKEKGDIPEGYSVSREKKERFSLILESASTNQTSMYLCASGSTGTNYEQYFGPGTRLTVT.

This clonotype was detected only a few times. V and J are TRBV7-2 and TRBJ2-5; tentatively, D is TRBD2 (5 bases). The CDR3 length is 14 residues. Germline V lookup: CDR1 SGHTA, CDR2 FQGNSA. The germline V and J ends were trimmed by 5 bases and 1 base, with 11 bases remaining between them. The CDR3 DNA follows: TGTGCCAGCAGCCGTCCCGGGGTCCAAGAGACCCAGTACTTC. Protein: CASSRPGVQETQYF.

This clonotype was counted between two and nine times. The chain employs TRBV28 and TRBJ2-7, with 7 bases fitting TRBD2. Germline CDR1 is MDHEN and CDR2 is SYDVKM. Trimming took 4 bases from V and 6 from J; bases not matched to a gene: 15. The CDR3 is made up of 16 amino acids. The CDR3 bases are TGTGCCAGCAGTTCGTCTGAGGGAGGGGACCTGGTCGAGCAGTACTTC. This codes for CASSSSEGGDLVEQYF.